This T cell receptor beta chain appears in the sequencing data of a study of blood T cell repertoires in COVID-19. Turning to the study itself: Acute and convalescent COVID-19 samples came from the United States, Italy and Spain. The cDNA or gDNA used as material had been derived from T cells, B-cell-depleted T cells, or PBMCs.

In the authors' methods: Amplification from reference gene primers served as the basis for estimated nucleated cell counts. Measured with immunoSEQ multiplex PCR; TCRdb has only the in-frame clones, and not every one. V and J calls and clone size are as listed in that table; D and trimming were resolved from the DNA. This table holds 100,000 to 150,000 clones, around 86% found once. The CDR3 spans 16 residues. Trimming cost V 6 bases and J 8 bases, with 22 bases left between them. Germline V gene sequence: CDR1 MNHNY, CDR2 SVGAGI (reference sequence). This rearrangement joins TRBV6-6 to TRBJ1-4; TRBD1 might be the D (5 bases). This sequence was found in a woman aged 55-69 years with active or convalescent COVID-19. Sequencing used peripheral blood. As DNA, the CDR3 is TGTGCCAGCAGCGACCCTGGAGGGGATGGTAACGAAAAACTGTTTTTT. It yields the protein CASSDPGGDGNEKLFF.